The T cell receptor (beta chain) described here comes from a study of cytomegalovirus exposure and HLA in healthy donors (dated by TCRdb to 2015 to 2018). Study-wide context: In an earlier analysis of approximately 640 of the donors, under 300 Gb of sequence data and 95 million to 130 million unique TCR beta sequences from 180 million or so T cells were reported. Approximately 310 gigabases of sequencing data and tens of millions of unique TCR sequences were included in an early release covering under 650 HLA-typed donors. Of the 350 to 450 genotyped donors, 65% to 90% fell in the genetic ancestry cluster associated with self-reported Caucasian donors. The study was designed to test whether signatures of past pathogen exposure could be identified by cataloging public T cell receptors. The T cell repertoires of 666 subjects were profiled by immunosequencing and related to cytomegalovirus serostatus. Besides the first cohort of approximately 670 subjects, a separate validation cohort made up of around 120 different subjects was used. To predict cytomegalovirus infection status, the study brought together high-throughput TCR immunosequencing, statistical association of individual TCRs with disease status, and machine learning. A later analysis re-analyzed previously published TCR beta repertoires from roughly 600 donors and added high-resolution HLA genotyping to study TCR occurrence patterns. In the later analysis, no new phenotypic data were used to find candidate immune exposures; instead, reliance was placed on TCR beta sequences and their occurrence across donors. In an earlier analysis of 500 to 650 of the donors, high-throughput TCR beta sequencing was used to judge whether each TCR beta V gene segment behaved as functional or pseudogenic. Donor age, sex, ethnicity and CMV serostatus were compiled alongside the repertoire data. A later genetic analysis took genome-wide SNP genotypes for about three fifths of the roughly 670 donors and used that subset as a discovery cohort. Every discovery cohort repertoire had been produced on one sequencing platform. Class I and class II HLA loci were covered by the typing at four-digit resolution. The number of donors typed differed by locus, with 629-630 for A, B, C, DRB1 and DQB1, around 560 for DQA1, approximately 580 for DPA1, and 450 to 480 for DPB1. Roughly 5 DR-DQ haplotypes were handled as single units for association and clustering, since linkage in the cohort was strong. On average, around 240,000 unique TCR beta nucleotide sequences were sequenced per donor among roughly 430 genotyped donors of the cohort, with 15% to 20% of those sequences being non-productive. Broad study findings and their caveats: Specific HLA alleles were associated with roughly 17,000 TCR beta sequences at a false discovery rate of 0.05 in a later analysis. Broadly in line with IMGT annotations, most TCR beta V segments showed up in productive rearrangements about 87% or about 30% of the time in an earlier analysis of a few hundred of the donors. A total of fewer than 200 TCR beta chains were listed by the study as associated with cytomegalovirus. A later genetic analysis reported fewer N-insertions in productive TCRs among donors in an Asian-associated ancestry cluster than the roughly 700-donor mean. A further reported finding was that TCR beta sequences accurately predicted the HLA-A and HLA-B alleles for most subjects in the first cohort. According to a later analysis, most CMV-associated TCR beta chains appeared to be HLA-restricted, and the HLA associations seemed to be driven largely by CMV exposure. Sequencing depth was assumed to be roughly uniform across donors in the presence/absence analyses, though that assumption may not hold. Because the 87-base-pair reads could not distinguish some IMGT-functional V segments, including TRBV6-2 and TRBV6-3, those segments were excluded. Because counts were too low, under 20 rarely observed V segments, including chromosome 9 orphons, were left out of the earlier analysis of approximately 580 of the donors. Assigning TCR associations to individual alleles was difficult when HLA alleles, especially DR and DQ, strongly co-occurred. Correlated functional status among segregating V segments might reflect linkage disequilibrium, but an unknown experimental factor could not be ruled out. An association between a missense DCLRE1C variant and V-gene and J-gene trimming of TCR beta chains was found in a later genetic analysis and replicated in an independent cohort. According to a later analysis, TCR association rates differed among HLA loci, with DRB1 alleles showing the most associated TCRs and HLA-C alleles showing the fewest. A cluster of highly shared sequence variants was judged likely to represent a technical artifact of the sequencing pipeline. It was suggested by the authors that the approach could potentially be generalized to other disease states and immunological phenotypes. Because HLA typing was unavailable for some donors at each locus, only the typed subset was used in association tests. While some public TCRs were present in many individuals, most TCR sequences turned up only very rarely across donors. The classifier was reported to diagnose cytomegalovirus status with high specificity and sensitivity in both the original and validation cohorts. A later analysis found that HLA-associated TCR beta chains were more clonally expanded and had lower generation probabilities than equally common non-associated chains. In this cohort, only TCR beta chains were sequenced, and detectable features were limited by the absence of alpha or paired-chain data. The only immune exposure information available for the cohort was CMV serostatus. A later analysis reported that several top co-occurrence clusters appeared linked to parvovirus B19, influenza, CMV and Epstein-Barr virus. A few of the identified cytomegalovirus-associated TCR beta chains were confirmed in vitro to be specific for cytomegalovirus antigens.

In total, around 600 healthy bone marrow donors made up the cohort. Cohort members were all nominally healthy when sampled, although unrecorded immune exposures were likely present. The donor was CMV seronegative and belonged to the group of more than 300 seronegative cohort members. Every donor gave a peripheral blood sample, and the peripheral blood mononuclear cells from that sample were used for TCR beta sequencing. The Qiagen DNeasy Blood Extraction Kit was used to extract genomic DNA from the blood cell samples. As regards this clone: This receptor's antigen is unknown. Base qualities are not at hand, and no much larger clone is one base apart.

Libraries were built with the immunoSEQ multiplex PCR assay. For the multiplex PCR, a mixture combining 60 forward primers for TCR Vbeta segments and 13 reverse primers for TCR Jbeta segments was used. The CDR3 region of rearranged TCR beta genes was amplified from genomic DNA with a multiplex PCR assay. The Illumina HiSeq System was used to sequence the amplified TCR beta libraries as 87-base-pair reads. The authors processed their data as follows. In a later analysis, roughly 80 million unique TCR beta chains were counted across the approximately 670 repertoires, and approximately 11 million of these chains were shared by at least two donors. A nearest-neighbor algorithm error-corrected the raw reads and collapsed the reads into unique sequences, merging closely related sequences to remove PCR and sequencing errors. Alignment of CDR3 sequences to IMGT reference sequences was used to assign V, D and J gene segments. For a sequence to be retained, a match of at least six nucleotides to both a V gene segment and a J gene segment was required. A rearrangement was called productive if the CDR3 had no stop codons and remained in frame with V and J, and every other rearrangement was called non-productive. Following IMGT convention, CDR3 was defined as the stretch from the second conserved V-encoded cysteine to the conserved J-encoded phenylalanine. In an earlier analysis of 587 of the donors, sequences lacking an unambiguous match to a single V gene segment were excluded. In an earlier analysis of approximately 500 of the donors, a V segment was called functional when productive rearrangements were above 56.7%, and segregating when the standard deviation between donors exceeded 5%. A statistical classification framework was built for diagnosing cytomegalovirus status from the catalog of TCR beta chain sequences. V and J gene assignment, in a later analysis, came from comparing TCR nucleotide sequences with IMGT/GENE-DB human TR gene sequences. A later analysis assigned CDR3 sequences and most-parsimonious VDJ recombination scenarios with the TCRdist pipeline. In a later analysis, every TCR beta chain was defined by the combination of its CDR3 amino acid sequence and its V-gene family, and reads without a unique V-gene family were dropped. A later analysis removed 600 or so highly shared, low-generation-probability nucleotide sequences to deal with suspected cross-contamination and a sequencing artifact. A later analysis calculated a clonal expansion index for each public chain from normalized within-repertoire ranks of inferred template counts. Generation probabilities in a later analysis came from a VDJ recombination model fitted to out-of-frame rearrangements, and those results were checked against IGoR. Hypergeometric tests were used in a later analysis to score TCR-TCR, TCR-HLA and TCR-CMV co-occurrence, with a repertoire-size bias correction applied to the TCR pairs. A later analysis estimated false discovery rates by permuting HLA or CMV assignments 20 times. In a later analysis, co-occurring TCRs were grouped with DBSCAN, and TCRdist sequence similarity was added when clustering was performed within HLA-allele-positive subsets. Co-occurrence clustering excluded repertoires with fewer than 30,000 or more than 120,000 public chains, plus five with anomalous nucleotide sharing. As stored in TCRdb, this immuneACCESS dataset retains in-frame rearrangements with V and J assigned. A fraction of the clones does not appear; measured against another copy, unresolved V genes explain less than half of the discrepancy, and the remainder lacks a known reason. For V, J and clone size, that table is used; D and trimming come from the DNA. This sample has some 110,000 clones in its table, and approximately 72% of those were observed once. The ten largest clones represent roughly 1.9% of the sample.

There are 14 amino acids in the CDR3, from cysteine to phenylalanine inclusive. CDR3 DNA is the only sequence kept; it has 42 bases, read in frame from the first base. For this chain, trimming is 6 bases at the V end and 3 bases at the J end, and the number of junction bases without a gene match is 8. According to the germline V gene, CDR1 reads MNHNS and CDR2 reads SASEGT. Input material: PBMCs. This TCR derives from a man aged 25-45 years in good health and CMV-seronegative. The chain uses TRBV6-1 and TRBJ2-7; TRBD1 matches 7 bases in the middle. The nucleotides are TGTGCCAGCAGCCTTGGGGGACAGATCTACGAGCAGTACTTC. Its amino acids are CASSLGGQIYEQYF.